A selection of T cell receptor beta chains follows, all from one sample in a study of T cells in Graves' hyperthyroidism and ophthalmopathy. Via MiXCR, TCRdb re-called the multiplex PCR reads, giving one row per CDR3 protein. The sample lists some 700,000 distinct CDR3 sequences, roughly 17% seen once, with roughly 16% in the top ten. Sequenced input: blood. The receptors come from a man in his forties or fifties with Graves' hyperthyroidism. The CDR3 runs from the conserved cysteine through the conserved F or W. D genes are given only for firm matches. Rows may omit the clone size; those that give it use once, few, many or a size class.

TRBJ2-1 - TRBV28 many 16 TGTGCCAGCAGTTCGGGGGACAGCGCCAATTACAATGAGCAGTTCTTC CASSSGDSANYNEQFF
TRBJ1-5 - TRBV19 - 15 TGTGCCAGTAGGATAGGGACATATAGCAATCAGCCCCAGCATTTT CASRIGTYSNQPQHF
TRBJ2-3 TRBD2 TRBV3-1 - 16 TGTGCCAGCAGTTTCGGACTAGCGGGAGTCCCAGATACGCAGTATTTT CASSFGLAGVPDTQYF
TRBJ2-5 - TRBV2 many 14 TGTGCCAGCGGGCCCTGGACGGACCAAGAGACCCAGTACTTC CASGPWTDQETQYF
TRBJ2-7 - TRBV6-1 - 13 TGTGCCAGCAGTGAGGATGGGGGAAACGAGCAGTACTTC CASSEDGGNEQYF
TRBJ1-5 TRBD1 TRBV5-1 many 15 TGTGCCAGCAGCTTGACAGGGGACAGCAATCAGCCCCAGCATTTT CASSLTGDSNQPQHF
TRBJ2-1 - TRBV7-3 - 14 TGTGCCAGCAGCTTAGTCAGGGATGGAGGAGAGCAGTTCTTC CASSLVRDGGEQFF
TRBJ2-1 - TRBV7-9 - 15 TGTGCCAGCAGCGCTAGCGTGATGGAGTACAATGAGCAGTTCTTC CASSASVMEYNEQFF
TRBJ1-5 TRBD1 TRBV28 many 13 TGTGCCATCTGGGACAGGGTGGCCCAGCCCCAGCATTTT CAIWDRVAQPQHF
TRBJ2-7 TRBD1 TRBV5-8 many 15 TGTGCCAGCAGCCCACCGGGACAGCTTCTCTACGAGCAGTACTTC CASSPPGQLLYEQYF
TRBJ1-1 TRBD1 TRBV7-7 many 13 TGTGCTAGCAGCCCTAGAACCGGGACAGAGGCTTTCTTT CASSPRTGTEAFF
TRBJ1-5 - TRBV12-3/TRBV12-4 - 15 TGTGCCAGCAGCCGTGGGCACCCTAGCAATCAGCTCCAGCATTTT CASSRGHPSNQLQHF
TRBJ1-4 - TRBV27 many 18 TGTGCCAGCAGTTTATCGGCCGTTGTTGGTGCAACTAATGAAAAACTGTTTTTT CASSLSAVVGATNEKLFF
TRBJ2-1 - TRBV6-1 many 15 TGTGCCAGCAGTGGATTTGAGGTGTCCTACAATGAGCAGTTCTTC CASSGFEVSYNEQFF
TRBJ2-1 - TRBV19 - 17 TGTGCCAGTAGTAAAAGAAGTGAAGTTCCAACCTACAATGAGCAGTTCTTC CASSKRSEVPTYNEQFF
TRBJ1-6 - TRBV7-9 - 14 TGTGCCAGCAGCTTCGAGGGGATCCGATCACCCCTCCACTTT CASSFEGIRSPLHF
TRBJ1-2 TRBD1 TRBV13 many 14 TGTGCCAGCAGAACGACAGGGACTAACTATGGCTACACCTTC CASRTTGTNYGYTF
TRBJ2-7 TRBD2 TRBV12-3/TRBV12-4 many 11 TGTGCCAGCGGGACTACCTACGAGCAGTACTTC CASGTTYEQYF
TRBJ2-7 - TRBV11-2 many 12 TGTGCCAGCAGCTTATCTGGTTTCGAGCAGTACTTC CASSLSGFEQYF
TRBJ2-3 TRBD2 TRBV27 many 15 TGTGCCAGCAGTTTGACACGGGAGGGCCTTGATACGCAGTATTTT CASSLTREGLDTQYF